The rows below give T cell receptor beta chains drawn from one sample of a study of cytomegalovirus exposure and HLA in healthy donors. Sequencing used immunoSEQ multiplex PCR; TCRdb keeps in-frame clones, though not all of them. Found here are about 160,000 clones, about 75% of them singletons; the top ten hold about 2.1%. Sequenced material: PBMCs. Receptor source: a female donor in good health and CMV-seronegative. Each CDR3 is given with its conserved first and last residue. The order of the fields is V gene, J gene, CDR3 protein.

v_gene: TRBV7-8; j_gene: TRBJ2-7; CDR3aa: CASSLRDSSYEQYF
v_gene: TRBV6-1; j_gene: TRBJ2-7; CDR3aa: CASSESPGQGPYEQYF
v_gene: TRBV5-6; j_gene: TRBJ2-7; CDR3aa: CASSSLVLRGPNEQYF
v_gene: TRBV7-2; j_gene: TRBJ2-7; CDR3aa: CASSLPLAVYEQYF
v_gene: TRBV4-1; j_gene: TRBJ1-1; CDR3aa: CASSQGSYRTEAFF
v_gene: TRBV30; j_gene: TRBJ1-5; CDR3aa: CAWRPPGQGMRQPQHF
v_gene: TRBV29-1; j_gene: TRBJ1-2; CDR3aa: CSVYPGLDYGYTF
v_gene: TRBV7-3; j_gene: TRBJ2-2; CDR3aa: CASSKQGITGELFF
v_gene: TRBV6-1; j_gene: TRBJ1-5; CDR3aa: CASTVNYQPQHF
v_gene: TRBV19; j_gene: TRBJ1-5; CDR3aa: CASSAGTGFGNQPQHF
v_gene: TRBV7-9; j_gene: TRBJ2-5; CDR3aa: CASSLVGRGQETQYF
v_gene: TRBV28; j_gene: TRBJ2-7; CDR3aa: CASSSPGAGAYEQYF
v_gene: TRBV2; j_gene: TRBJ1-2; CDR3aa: CASHPSYGYTF
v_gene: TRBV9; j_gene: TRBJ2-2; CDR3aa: CASSVGGLTGELFF
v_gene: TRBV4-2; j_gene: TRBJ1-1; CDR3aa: CASSQEKQMGNTEAFF
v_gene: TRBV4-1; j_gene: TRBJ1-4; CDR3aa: CASSQEGARNEKLFF
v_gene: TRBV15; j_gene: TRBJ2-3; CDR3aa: CATSRVTDTQYF
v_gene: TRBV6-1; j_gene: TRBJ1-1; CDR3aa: CASSGLGQGKAEAFF
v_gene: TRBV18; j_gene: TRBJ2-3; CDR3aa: CASLTTGGTDTQYF
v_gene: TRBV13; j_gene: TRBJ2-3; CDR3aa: CASSSRGTTDTQYF
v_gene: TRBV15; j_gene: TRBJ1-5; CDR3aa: CATSRALGQAAGYSNQPQHF
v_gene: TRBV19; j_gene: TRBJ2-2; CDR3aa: CASSRGRGNTGELFF
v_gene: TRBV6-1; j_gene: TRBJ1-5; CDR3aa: CASSDSQGRQLAQPQHF
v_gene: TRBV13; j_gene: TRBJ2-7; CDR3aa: CASSSRRDRDYEQYF
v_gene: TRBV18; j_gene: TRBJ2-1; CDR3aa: CASPRQGLYNEQFF
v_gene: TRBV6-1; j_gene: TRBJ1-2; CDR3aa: CASSEGAGVIYGYTF
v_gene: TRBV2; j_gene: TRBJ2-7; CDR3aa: CASWGDYEQYF
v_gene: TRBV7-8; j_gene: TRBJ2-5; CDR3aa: CASSFIRGPQETQYF
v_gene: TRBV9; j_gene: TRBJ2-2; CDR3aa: CASGGTSGIVSGELFF
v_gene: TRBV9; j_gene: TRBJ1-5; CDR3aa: CASSRGTGDQPQHF
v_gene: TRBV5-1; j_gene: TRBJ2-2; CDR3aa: CASSLDSGRAKSGELFF
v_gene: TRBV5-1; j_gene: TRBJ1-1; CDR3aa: CASSHDSNTEAFF
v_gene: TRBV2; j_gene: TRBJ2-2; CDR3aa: CASNSEGAVGELFF
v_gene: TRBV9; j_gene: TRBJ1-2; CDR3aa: CASSVEPQGGYGYTF